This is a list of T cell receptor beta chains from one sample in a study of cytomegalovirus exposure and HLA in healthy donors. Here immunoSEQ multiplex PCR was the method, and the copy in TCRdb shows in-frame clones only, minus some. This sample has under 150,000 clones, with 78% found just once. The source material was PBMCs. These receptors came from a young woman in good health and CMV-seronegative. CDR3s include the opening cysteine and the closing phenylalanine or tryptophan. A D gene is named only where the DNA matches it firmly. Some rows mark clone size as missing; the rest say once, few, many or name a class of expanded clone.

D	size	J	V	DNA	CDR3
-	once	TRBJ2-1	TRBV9	TGTGCCAGCAGCGTCACTCCACTACGTTCCAATGAGCAGTTCTTC	CASSVTPLRSNEQFF
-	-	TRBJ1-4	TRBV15	TGTGCCACCAGCAGAGATCCTAGATCCCCGGATGAAAAACTGTTTTTT	CATSRDPRSPDEKLFF
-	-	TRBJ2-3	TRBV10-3	TGTGCCTCCCAACGCCAACAGGGAAATACAGATACGCAGTATTTT	CASQRQQGNTDTQYF
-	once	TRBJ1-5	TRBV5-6	TGTGCCAGCAGCTTGACGGTCGATAGCAATCAGCCCCAGCATTTT	CASSLTVDSNQPQHF
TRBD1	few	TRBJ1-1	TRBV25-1	TGTGCCAGCATCAACACAGGGGAGAACACTGAAGCTTTCTTT	CASINTGENTEAFF
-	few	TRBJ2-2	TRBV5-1	TGCGCCAGCAGCTTGGGGGCCAACGGGGAGCTGTTTTTT	CASSLGANGELFF
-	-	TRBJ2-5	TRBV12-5	TGTGCTAGTGGTCCCCGGTCCGGTGAGACCCAGTACTTC	CASGPRSGETQYF
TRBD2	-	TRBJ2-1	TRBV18	TGTGCCAGCTCACCGAAATGGGAGGGAGGGTCCTACAATGAGCAGTTCTTC	CASSPKWEGGSYNEQFF
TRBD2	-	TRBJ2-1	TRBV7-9	TGTGCCAGCAGGACTAGCGTTCCCCAGGCGGAGCAGTTCTTC	CASRTSVPQAEQFF
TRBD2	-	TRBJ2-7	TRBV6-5	TGTGCCAGCAGTTACGGGGAGCTAGCGGGATCCCAGTACTTC	CASSYGELAGSQYF
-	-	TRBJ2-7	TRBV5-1	TGCGCCAGCAGCTTGGGACAGCAATACGAGCAGTACTTC	CASSLGQQYEQYF
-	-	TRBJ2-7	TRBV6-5	TGTGCCAGCAAGGGGCTCTCCGAGCAGTACTTC	CASKGLSEQYF
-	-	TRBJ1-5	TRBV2	TGTGCCAGCAGTCTGGAGCAGGGTAACAATCAGCCCCAGCATTTT	CASSLEQGNNQPQHF
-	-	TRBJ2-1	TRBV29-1	TGCAGCGTTGCCTCCCTGGGGGGCAATGAGCAGTTCTTC	CSVASLGGNEQFF
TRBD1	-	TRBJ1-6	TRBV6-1	TGTGCCACCATACCGGGACAGGGGCCTGGTTCACCCCTCCACTTT	CATIPGQGPGSPLHF
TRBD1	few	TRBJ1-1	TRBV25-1	TGTGCCAGCAGTGAATCAGGGGGGAACACTGAAGCTTTCTTT	CASSESGGNTEAFF
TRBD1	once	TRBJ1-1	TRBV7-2	TGTGCCAGCAGCCCAACCAGGGGGCCCGCAGGAGCTTTCTTT	CASSPTRGPAGAFF
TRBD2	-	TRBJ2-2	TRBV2	TGTGCCAGCAGTCCCTACAGGACTAGCGGGAGAGGGGCTGACACCGGGGAGCTGTTTTTT	CASSPYRTSGRGADTGELFF
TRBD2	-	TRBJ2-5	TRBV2	TGTGCCAGCAGTGACCCTAGCGGAACAGAGACCCAGTACTTC	CASSDPSGTETQYF
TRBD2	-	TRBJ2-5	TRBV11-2	TGTGCCAGCAGCTTAAACCCGGGTAGCGGGATAGGGGAGACCCAGTACTTC	CASSLNPGSGIGETQYF
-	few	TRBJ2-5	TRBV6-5	TGTGCCAGCAGTCCCGTGGGGGGAGGTAAAGAGACCCAGTACTTC	CASSPVGGGKETQYF
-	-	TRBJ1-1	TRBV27	TGTGCCACCCGCTCGGTGAACACTGAAGCTTTCTTT	CATRSVNTEAFF
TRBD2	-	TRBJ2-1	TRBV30	TGTGCCTGGAGTGGTTTGAGTAGCGGGAGTTTCAATGAGCAGTTCTTC	CAWSGLSSGSFNEQFF
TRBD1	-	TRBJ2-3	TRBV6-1	TGTGCCAGCAGTGGGCCCTGGGACAGAAGCACAGATACGCAGTATTTT	CASSGPWDRSTDTQYF
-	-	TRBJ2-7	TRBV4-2	TGTGCCAGCAGCGTGTGGGGAGCTGAGCAGTACTTC	CASSVWGAEQYF
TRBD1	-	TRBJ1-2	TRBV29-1	TGCAGCGTTCTCACCTTAGGGACAGGGCCAAATGGCTACACCTTC	CSVLTLGTGPNGYTF
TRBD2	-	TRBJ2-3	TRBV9	TGTGCCAGCAGCACGGGGCTAGCGGGAGGGGTAGATACGCAGTATTTT	CASSTGLAGGVDTQYF
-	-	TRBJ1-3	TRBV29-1	TGCAGCAGACTTTGGACTCGCGGGAACACCATATATTTT	CSRLWTRGNTIYF
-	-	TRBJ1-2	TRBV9	TGTGCCAGCAGCCCGTCGGTCTTTTATGGCTACACCTTC	CASSPSVFYGYTF
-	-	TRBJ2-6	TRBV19	TGTGCCACGGGGGAGTCAGGGGCCAACGTCCTGACTTTC	CATGESGANVLTF
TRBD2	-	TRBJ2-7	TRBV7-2	TGTGCCAGCAGCCGTGCTAGCGGTACCTACGAGCAGTACTTC	CASSRASGTYEQYF
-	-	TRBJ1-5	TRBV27	TGTGCCAGCAGACAGGACAGTAGCAATCAGCCCCAGCATTTT	CASRQDSSNQPQHF
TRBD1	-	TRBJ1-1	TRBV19	TGTGCCAGTATTAAAACCCGGGACAGGGGTCGGATAGGTGAAGCTTTCTTT	CASIKTRDRGRIGEAFF
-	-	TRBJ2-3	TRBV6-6	TGTGCCAGCAGTTTGGGCGGGGCCTTCACAGATACGCAGTATTTT	CASSLGGAFTDTQYF
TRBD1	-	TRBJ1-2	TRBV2	TGTGCCAGACAGACAGGGAACTATGGCTACACCTTC	CARQTGNYGYTF
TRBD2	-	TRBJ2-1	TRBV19	TGTGCCAGTAGGGGACTAGCGGGAGACGTAACCCATGAGCAGTTCTTC	CASRGLAGDVTHEQFF
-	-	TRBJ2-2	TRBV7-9	TGTGCCAGCAGCTTAGGGCGGGGAAACACCGGGGAGCTGTTTTTT	CASSLGRGNTGELFF
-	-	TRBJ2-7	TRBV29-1	TGCAGCGTTGGAGGGAACTTCAACGAGCAGTACTTC	CSVGGNFNEQYF
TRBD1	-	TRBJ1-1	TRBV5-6	TGTGCCAGCAGCGGAAGACAGGGTCGGGGTGAAGCTTTCTTT	CASSGRQGRGEAFF
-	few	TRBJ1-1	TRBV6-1	TGTGCCGTTGGAGAGAGGGGGAGCACTGAAGCTTTCTTT	CAVGERGSTEAFF
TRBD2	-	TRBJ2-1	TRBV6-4	TGTGCCAGCACCCCGCGGGAGAGCTCCTACAATGAGCAGTTCTTC	CASTPRESSYNEQFF
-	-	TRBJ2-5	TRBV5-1	TGCGCCAGCAGCTTGGCACAGCAAGAGACCCAGTACTTC	CASSLAQQETQYF
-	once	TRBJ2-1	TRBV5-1	TGCGCCAGCAGCTTGGGCCTAGCGACCCTCAATGAGCAGTTCTTC	CASSLGLATLNEQFF
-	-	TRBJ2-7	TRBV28	TGTGCCAGCAGTTTTCTCCAGGGGATATCCTACGAGCAGTACTTC	CASSFLQGISYEQYF
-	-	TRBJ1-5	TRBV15	TGTGCCACCAGCAGAGAGGAGGAGCCCCAGCATTTT	CATSREEEPQHF
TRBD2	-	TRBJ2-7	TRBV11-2	TGTGCCAGCAGCTTAGTAACTAGCGGACCCTACGAGCAGTACTTC	CASSLVTSGPYEQYF
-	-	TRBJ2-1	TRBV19	TGTGCCAGTAGTATAGGGTGGGGAGGACGTCGAGACAATGAGCAGTTCTTC	CASSIGWGGRRDNEQFF
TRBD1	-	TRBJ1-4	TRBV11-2	TGTGCCAGCAGCAAGGACAGGCTCCCAGCCGAAAAACTGTTTTTT	CASSKDRLPAEKLFF
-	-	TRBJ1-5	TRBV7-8	TGTGCCAGCAGCCGAACAGGGAATCAGCCCCAGCATTTT	CASSRTGNQPQHF
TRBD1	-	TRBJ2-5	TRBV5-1	TGCGCCAGCAGCAGCAGGGGGCTCCACCAAGAGACCCAGTACTTC	CASSSRGLHQETQYF